Each of the 24 T cell receptor beta chains below was sequenced from the same sample in a study of T-cell reconstitution after alpha-beta-depleted transplantation in children. It was with unique molecular identifiers that the TCRbeta library was prepared. TCRdb ran MiXCR on the PCR reads and lists one entry per CDR3 protein. The sample holds about 180,000 distinct CDR3 sequences, approximately 12% seen once. The source was PBMCs, collected before TCRalphabeta/CD19-depleted stem cell transplant. The origin of the receptors is a boy aged 2-9 years with acute myeloid leukemia, due to receive a stem cell transplant.

This clonotype was detected ten times or more. The J gene is TRBJ2-1, the V gene TRBV7-2, with D perhaps TRBD1 (7 bases). The V gene's germline CDR1 is SGHTA and CDR2 FQGNSA. This CDR3 contains 15 residues. V lost 2 bases and J lost 7, with 15 bases in between. DNA for the CDR3: TGTGCCAGCAGCTTAACAGCGACAGGGACTAATGAGCAGTTCTTC. The encoded protein is CASSLTATGTNEQFF.

In its sample, this clonotype was seen many times. This sequence joins TRBV29-1 and TRBJ2-7; no clear D. This CDR3 is 12 amino acids long. The germline V gene encodes CDR1 SQVTM and CDR2 ANQGSEA. V was trimmed by 7 bases and J by 1 base, leaving 11 bases between them. The CDR3 loop is CSAGRNSYEQYF. The CDR3 DNA follows: TGCAGCGCTGGACGAAATTCCTACGAGCAGTACTTC.

At least ten counts were recorded for this clonotype. The chain is built from TRBV6-5 and TRBJ1-1; D unresolved. CDR1 and CDR2 from the germline V gene are MNHEY and SVGAGI. The CDR3 sequence is 12 residues long. V lost 1 base and J 5 bases, leaving 5 bases between the germline ends. CDR3 nucleotide sequence: TGTGCCAGCAGTTACTTAGGGACTGAAGCTTTCTTT. Amino acids: CASSYLGTEAFF.

This clonotype was observed many times. The chain carries TRBV11-2 and TRBJ1-2, with D possibly being TRBD1 (5 bases). Germline CDR1 reads SGHAT; CDR2 reads FQNNGV. The germline V and J ends were trimmed by 4 bases and 8 bases, with 17 bases remaining between them. This CDR3 has 14 residues. CDR3 region: CASSSTGLGDGYTF. CDR3 in DNA: TGTGCCAGCAGCTCGACTGGTTTAGGGGACGGCTACACCTTC.

This clonotype was detected only a few times. The chain is built from TRBV6-1 and TRBJ2-3; D is uncertain. Per germline, CDR1 MNHNS and CDR2 SASEGT. Trimming left V 6 bases short and J 3 bases short, with 19 bases between. CDR3 length: 16 amino acids. The CDR3 DNA sequence: TGTGCCAGCAGAACACGGACCACCGGTCGGACAGATACGCAGTATTTT. Protein product: CASRTRTTGRTDTQYF.

At least ten counts were recorded for this clonotype. V is TRBV20-1 and J is TRBJ2-7, with D hard to call. Between the trimmed V and J ends, which lost 8 bases and 0 bases, there was a span of 20 bases. Germline V gives CDR1 DFQATT, CDR2 SNEGSKA (reference sequence). The CDR3 consists of 15 residues. This CDR3 reads CSPPRPALSSYEQYF. The CDR3 nucleotides read TGCAGTCCTCCGAGACCAGCGCTGAGCTCCTACGAGCAGTACTTC.

This clonotype has at least ten counts. V gene TRBV18 combines with J gene TRBJ1-1, with D hard to call. The CDR3 has 13 residues. The V end was cut by 2 bases, the J end by 5 bases, with 9 bases between. In germline, CDR1 is KGHSH, CDR2 LQKENI. In DNA form, the CDR3 reads TGTGCCAGCTCACCAGGGGAGAGGACTGAAGCTTTCTTT. It encodes CASSPGERTEAFF.

In this sample, this clonotype turned up a few times. The V and J genes are TRBV20-1 and TRBJ1-2; D call uncertain. Germline CDR1 DFQATT, CDR2 SNEGSKA (reference sequence). V shed 5 bases and J shed 6 bases, with 16 bases lying between them. There are 13 residues in the CDR3. The CDR3 DNA is TGCAGTGCTCCCCGACCGGGGATCCATGGCTACACCTTC. Its translation: CSAPRPGIHGYTF.

This clonotype was recorded many times. The chain couples TRBV5-1 to TRBJ2-1; D is unclear. V dropped 4 bases and J dropped 0 bases, with 11 bases sitting between them. This CDR3 comprises 15 residues. CDR1 is SGHRS and CDR2 is YFSETQ in the germline V gene. As DNA, the CDR3 is TGCGCCAGCAGCCATATCTGGGGCTCCTACAATGAGCAGTTCTTC. As protein: CASSHIWGSYNEQFF.

The V gene is TRBV18, the J gene TRBJ2-4; maybe TRBD1 (5 bases). Germline V gene lookup returns CDR1 KGHSH and CDR2 LQKENI. The CDR3 runs to 18 residues. The V gene lost 4 bases and the J gene lost 3 bases, with 22 bases spanning the gap. The CDR3 spells CASSLVPSSDMDKNIQYF. The CDR3 bases are TGTGCCAGCTCACTAGTGCCCAGTTCGGACATGGACAAAAACATTCAGTACTTC.

At least ten counts were recorded for this clonotype. The chain is built from TRBV2 and TRBJ1-4, with TRBD1 identical over 9 bases. V dropped 4 bases and J dropped 3; count of bases not matched to a gene: 3. Germline V CDR1 and CDR2: SNHLY, FYNNEI. The CDR3 loop spans 15 amino acids. CDR3 loop: CASSADRGANEKLFF. The CDR3 nucleotides read TGTGCCAGCAGTGCAGACAGGGGGGCTAATGAAAAACTGTTTTTT.

This clonotype was recorded at least ten times. The chain recombines TRBV10-3 with TRBJ1-2; D unclear. The germline V gene encodes CDR1 ENHRY and CDR2 SYGVKD. This CDR3 region has 14 residues. V lost 0 bases and J lost 1, with 6 bases in between. The CDR3 protein is CAISESRDNYGYTF. The CDR3 DNA reads TGTGCCATCAGTGAGTCGCGGGATAACTATGGCTACACCTTC.

This clonotype was seen at least ten times. The V and J genes are TRBV7-9 and TRBJ2-7; D is unclear. Per the germline V gene, CDR1 is SEHNR and CDR2 is FQNEAQ (reference sequence). The germline V and J ends were trimmed by 5 bases and 0 bases, with 5 bases remaining between them. The CDR3 is made up of 12 amino acids. CDR3 nucleotide sequence: TGTGCCAGCAGCGAAAGCTCCTACGAGCAGTACTTC. Protein: CASSESSYEQYF.

This clonotype has ten or more counts. The chain carries TRBV3-1 and TRBJ2-2; no reliable D call. CDR3 length: 12 amino acids. Germline V CDR1 and CDR2: LGHDT, YNNKEL (reference sequence). V was shortened by 4 bases and J by 7 bases, with 7 bases between the two germline ends. The DNA of the CDR3 is TGTGCCAGCAGCCCCCTGGGCGGGGAGCTGTTTTTT. The encoded protein is CASSPLGGELFF.

In its sample, this clonotype was seen many times. This rearrangement joins TRBV5-5 to TRBJ2-1; D remains unclear. This CDR3 contains 18 residues. V gave up 4 bases and J gave up 5 bases, with 25 bases separating them. Germline lookup yields CDR1 SGHKS and CDR2 YYEKEE (reference sequence). Here the CDR3 DNA reads TGTGCCAGCAGCCTGACACCCCTAGAGGAGACTTACCACAATGAGCAGTTCTTC. Its translation: CASSLTPLEETYHNEQFF.

Points on this clonotype: With a much larger clone just one base away, this may be a read error. The chain is built from TRBV10-3 and TRBJ2-3, with TRBD2 identical over 9 bases. This CDR3 comprises 14 residues. With 11 bases clipped from V and 2 bases from J, the junction kept 8 bases outside the gene matches. Germline CDR1 is ENHRY and CDR2 is SYGVKD. The CDR3, as DNA: TGTGCCGTGAGTAGCGGGAGTATCACAGATACGCAGTATTTT. Translation: CAVSSGSITDTQYF.

CDR3 protein: CASSPTVFGALVNEQFF. CDR3 DNA: TGTGCCAGCAGTCCGACGGTGTTTGGGGCGCTAGTGAATGAGCAGTTCTTC. The gene calls are TRBV27 and TRBJ2-1, with a weak D call TRBD1 (5 bases). The CDR3 totals 17 residues. V dropped 5 bases and J dropped 7 bases, with 24 bases sitting between them. Germline V gene data show CDR1 as MNHEY and CDR2 as SMNVEV (reference sequence).

This clonotype was counted many times. In this CDR3 the conserved last residue, phenylalanine or tryptophan, is missing, so a read error is likely. The chain carries TRBV27 and TRBJ2-1, with 7 positions matching TRBD2. CDR1 and CDR2 (germline): MNHEY, SMNVEV (reference sequence). The V gene end was trimmed by 5 bases and the J gene end by 12 bases; junction bases not matched to a gene: 13. The CDR3 sequence is 14 residues long. The CDR3 sequence: CASSHSGEGRPQFL. In nucleotides, the CDR3 is TGTGCCAGCAGTCACAGCGGGGAGGGGAGACCGCAGTTCCTC.

This clonotype came up many times. The chain is built from TRBV5-1 and TRBJ2-3; TRBD2 agrees at 9 bases. V shed 0 bases and J 5 bases; nucleotides not matched to a gene: 7. In germline, CDR1 is SGHRS, CDR2 YFSETQ. This CDR3 is 16 amino acids long. CDR3 sequence: CASSLAVSGGGDTQYF. CDR3 bases: TGCGCCAGCAGCTTGGCCGTTAGCGGGGGTGGAGATACGCAGTATTTT.

CDR3 in amino acids: CASSFSTVLAEQETQYF. The CDR3 nucleotides are TGTGCCAGCAGCTTTTCTACGGTTCTAGCGGAACAAGAGACCCAGTACTTC. This chain connects TRBV11-2 to TRBJ2-5, with 7 bases that match TRBD2. The CDR3 runs 17 residues. From germline, CDR1 is SGHAT and CDR2 FQNNGV. Trimming cost V 3 bases and J 2 bases; bases outside gene matches: 12.

This clonotype was detected many times. The chain joins TRBV20-1 to TRBJ2-1, with D hard to call. The V end was cut by 0 bases, the J end by 7 bases, with 13 bases between. The CDR3 is made up of 14 amino acids. Looked up from germline, CDR1 is DFQATT and CDR2 is SNEGSKA (reference sequence). CDR3 coding DNA: TGCAGTGCTAGAGATCCGTCCAGTGGGAATGAGCAGTTCTTC. It encodes CSARDPSSGNEQFF.

This clonotype was seen repeatedly, ten times or more. The J gene is TRBJ2-5, the V gene TRBV7-9; 11 positions agree with TRBD2. V lost 4 bases and J lost 1; bases outside the gene matches: 5. The V gene's germline CDR1 is SEHNR and CDR2 FQNEAQ (reference sequence). The CDR3 runs to 16 residues. DNA of the CDR3: TGTGCCAGCAGCTCAGCTAGCGGGAGGCTCCAAGAGACCCAGTACTTC. It is translated as CASSSASGRLQETQYF. Full variable domain (missing parts from reference TRBV7-9 and TRBJ2-5): DTGVSQNPRHKITKRGQNVTFRCDPISEHNRLYWYRQTLGQGPEFLTYFQNEAQLEKSRLLSDRFSAERPKGSFSTLEIQRTEQGDSAMYLCASSSASGRLQETQYFGPGTRLLVL.

This clonotype has a count of ten or more. One junction end does not reproduce the germline sequence, and a read error may be involved. J is TRBJ2-5 and V is TRBV20-1, with 7 bases fitting TRBD2. Germline CDR1 and CDR2: DFQATT and SNEGSKA (reference sequence). The CDR3 consists of 16 residues. The CDR3 nucleotides are TGCAGTGCTAGACCCTTAAAAGCGGGACTCCAAGAGACCCATTACTTC. Its translation: CSARPLKAGLQETHYF.

This clonotype was found many times. J is TRBJ2-1 and V is TRBV20-1; possible D gene TRBD2, 5 bases. The CDR3 is 16 residues long. Trimming shortened V by 4 bases and J by 8 bases, and 24 bases separated the two germline ends. CDR1 is DFQATT, CDR2 SNEGSKA, per germline (reference sequence). The DNA for the CDR3 is TGCAGTGCTACCCCACTGGCGGGCCTCCTGATTGATGAGCAGTTCTTC. It is translated as CSATPLAGLLIDEQFF.